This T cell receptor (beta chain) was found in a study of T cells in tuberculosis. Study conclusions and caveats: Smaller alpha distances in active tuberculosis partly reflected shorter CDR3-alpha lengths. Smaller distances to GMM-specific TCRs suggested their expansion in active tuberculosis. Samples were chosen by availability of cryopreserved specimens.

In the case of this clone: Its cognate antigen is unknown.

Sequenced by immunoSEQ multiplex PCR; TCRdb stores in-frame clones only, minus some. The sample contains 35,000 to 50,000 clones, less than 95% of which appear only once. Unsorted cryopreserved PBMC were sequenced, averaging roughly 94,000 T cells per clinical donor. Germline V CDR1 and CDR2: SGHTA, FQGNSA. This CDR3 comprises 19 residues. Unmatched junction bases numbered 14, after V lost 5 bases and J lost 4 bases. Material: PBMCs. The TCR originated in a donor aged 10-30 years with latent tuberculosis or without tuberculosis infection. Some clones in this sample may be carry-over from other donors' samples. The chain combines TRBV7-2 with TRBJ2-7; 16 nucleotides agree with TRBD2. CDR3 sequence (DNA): TGTGCCAGCAGCCTGAGCCGCGGGACTAGCGGGAGGGCCGCGTACGAGCAGTACTTC. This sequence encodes CASSLSRGTSGRAAYEQYF.